The 18 T cell receptor beta chains below were found in one sample sequenced in a study of CD8+ T cells in alopecia areata. Extraction and reverse transcription of RNA yielded cDNA as the sequencing template. TCRdb keeps only in-frame clones here, not all; method: immunoSEQ multiplex PCR. Of 25,000 to 40,000 clones listed, around three quarters are singletons. The sequencing sample was made of NKG2D-low CD8+ T cells sorted from blood. The receptors stem from a human donor with alopecia areata.

As DNA, the CDR3 is TGTGCCAGTAGGACGCGGACTAGCGGGGCCTACGAGCAGTACTTC. Its protein product is CASRTRTSGAYEQYF. J is TRBJ2-7 and V is TRBV19; 12 bases fit TRBD2. J lost 2 bases, V lost 6 bases, and 5 bases had no gene match. The germline gives CDR1 LNHDA, CDR2 SQIVND (reference sequence). CDR3 length: 15 amino acids.

The rearrangement joins TRBV6-1 to TRBJ2-2; 9 bases map to TRBD2. V was clipped by 1 base and J by 4 bases; unmatched bases: 4. Germline values: CDR1 MNHNS, CDR2 SASEGT. This CDR3 spans 16 amino acids. CDR3 residues: CASSEGPSGATGELFF. In DNA form, the CDR3 reads TGTGCCAGCAGTGAAGGCCCTAGCGGGGCCACCGGGGAGCTGTTTTTT.

The chain recombines TRBV27 with TRBJ2-7; no clear D gene. The CDR3 is made up of 11 amino acids. The V end lost 2 bases, the J end lost 4 bases, and 3 bases lay between the germline ends. CDR1 and CDR2 from the germline V gene are MNHEY and SMNVEV (reference sequence). CDR3 in DNA: TGTGCCAGCAGTTTAGGGTACGAGCAGTACTTC. Translation: CASSLGYEQYF.

The chain recombines TRBV29-1 with TRBJ2-4; D might be TRBD2 (6 bases). Germline assignment: CDR1 SQVTM and CDR2 ANQGSEA. The CDR3 contains 14 residues. With 0 bases removed from V and 7 bases from J, the gap between germline ends came to 13 bases. The CDR3 bases are TGCAGCGTTGAAGAGGGGCGGGGTTCCAACATTCAGTACTTC. It is translated as CSVEEGRGSNIQYF.

This chain links TRBV18 with TRBJ2-7; TRBD1 might be the D (5 bases). Germline CDR1 KGHSH, CDR2 LQKENI. V lost 3 bases, J lost 3 bases, and 12 bases lay in between. The CDR3 extends over 14 amino acids. CDR3 sequence (DNA): TGTGCCAGCTCACCTCAGGGAAACCACTACGAGCAGTACTTC. Translation gives CASSPQGNHYEQYF.

This chain links TRBV27 with TRBJ2-1; 9 bases agree with TRBD2. CDR1 is MNHEY and CDR2 is SMNVEV in the germline V gene (reference sequence). V trimming: 7 bases; J trimming: 6 bases; junction bases outside the gene matches: 7. This CDR3 comprises 14 residues. CDR3 in amino acids: CASNLRLAANEQFF. The CDR3 coding sequence is TGTGCCAGCAATCTTAGACTAGCGGCCAATGAGCAGTTCTTC.

This clone was counted once. The chain employs TRBV6-1 and TRBJ1-2; 9 bases align to TRBD1. After removal of 1 base from V and 5 bases from J, the junction contained 5 bases not matched to a gene. The CDR3 runs 15 residues. CDR1 is MNHNS, CDR2 SASEGT, per germline. CDR3 DNA: TGTGCCAGCAGTGAAGTTGGGACAGGGTTGTATGGCTACACCTTC. Protein sequence: CASSEVGTGLYGYTF.

This rearrangement joins TRBV6-1 to TRBJ1-5; 10 bases agree with TRBD1. Germline V gene sequence: CDR1 MNHNS, CDR2 SASEGT. This CDR3 contains 13 residues. V dropped 5 bases and J dropped 6; count of bases not matched to a gene: 1. DNA of the CDR3: TGTGCCAGCAGTCGGGACAGGGGTCAGCCCCAGCATTTT. Translation: CASSRDRGQPQHF.

This sequence joins TRBV15 and TRBJ2-7; D is undetermined. V dropped 3 bases and J dropped 6 bases, with 21 bases sitting between them. The V gene's germline CDR1 is LNHNV and CDR2 YYDKDF (reference sequence). This CDR3 spans 16 amino acids. CDR3: CATSSPSGLSPLEQYF. In nucleotides, the CDR3 is TGTGCCACCAGCAGCCCCTCGGGCCTTAGCCCCCTCGAGCAGTACTTC.

V gene TRBV30 combines with J gene TRBJ2-6; D possibly corresponds to TRBD2 (5 bases). Germline CDR1 is GTSNPN and CDR2 is SVGIG (reference sequence). This CDR3 spans 13 amino acids. V gave up 0 bases and J gave up 7 bases, with 7 bases separating them. The CDR3 loop reads CAWSVGEANVLTF. For the CDR3, the DNA is TGTGCCTGGAGTGTCGGGGAAGCCAACGTCCTGACTTTC.

This clone came up once. The chain recombines TRBV4-3 with TRBJ2-6; 8 bases map to TRBD2. J lost 0 bases, V lost 0 bases, and 1 base had no gene match. Germline CDR1 reads LGHNA; CDR2 reads YSLEER. CDR3 length: 17 amino acids. CDR3 sequence (DNA): TGCGCCAGCAGCCAAGAAACTAGCGGCTCTGGGGCCAACGTCCTGACTTTC. Translating it yields CASSQETSGSGANVLTF.

The chain couples TRBV6-1 to TRBJ2-6, with D hard to call. Per germline, CDR1 MNHNS and CDR2 SASEGT. The CDR3 loop spans 14 amino acids. With 3 bases removed from V and 0 bases from J, the gap between germline ends came to 3 bases. CDR3 DNA: TGTGCCAGCAGTGATGCCTCTGGGGCCAACGTCCTGACTTTC. Translating it yields CASSDASGANVLTF.

The chain uses TRBV2 and TRBJ2-7, with 10 bases aligning to TRBD2. CDR3 size: 15 residues. After removal of 6 bases from V and 0 bases from J, the junction contained 5 bases not matched to a gene. Germline V gene lookup returns CDR1 SNHLY and CDR2 FYNNEI. CDR3 residues: CASSETSGYSYEQYF. Here the CDR3 DNA reads TGTGCCAGCAGCGAGACTAGCGGGTACTCCTACGAGCAGTACTTC.

V and J are TRBV27 and TRBJ2-7; possibly TRBD2 for D (6 bases). The V end lost 5 bases, the J end lost 5 bases, and 22 bases lay between the germline ends. CDR1 MNHEY and CDR2 SMNVEV come from the germline V gene (reference sequence). The CDR3 has 16 residues. CDR3 sequence (DNA): TGTGCCAGCAGTGCGGCGGGACTCTTGGGTCCCCACGAGCAGTACTTC. Amino acid sequence: CASSAAGLLGPHEQYF.

The gene calls are TRBV25-1 and TRBJ2-1; TRBD2 matches at 7 bases. The length of the CDR3 is 15 residues. V was clipped by 2 bases and J by 6 bases; unmatched bases: 7. The germline V gene has CDR1 MGHDK and CDR2 SYGVNS. The CDR3 loop reads CASSENAGEVNEQFF. CDR3 nucleotides: TGTGCCAGCAGTGAAAACGCGGGAGAGGTCAATGAGCAGTTCTTC.

A remark on this clone: Other DNA sequences in the sample encode the same CDR3. This sequence joins TRBV27 and TRBJ1-5; D ambiguous. CDR1 and CDR2 (germline): MNHEY, SMNVEV (reference sequence). CDR3 length: 12 amino acids. Trimming left V 3 bases short and J 1 base short, with 1 base between. The CDR3 sequence: CASSFSNQPQHF. The CDR3 coding sequence is TGTGCCAGCAGTTTCAGCAATCAGCCCCAGCATTTT.

V and J are TRBV28 and TRBJ2-1; D might be TRBD2 (6 bases). Per the germline V gene, CDR1 is MDHEN and CDR2 is SYDVKM. The CDR3 has 15 amino acids. The V end was cut by 2 bases, the J end by 6 bases, with 14 bases between. The CDR3 sequence: CASSLELASPNEQFF. The CDR3 DNA follows: TGTGCCAGCAGTTTAGAACTAGCCTCGCCCAATGAGCAGTTCTTC. The full variable domain, completed using reference TRBV28 and TRBJ2-1, is DVKVTQSSRYLVKRTGEKVFLECVQDMDHENMFWYRQDPGLGLRLIYFSYDVKMKEKGDIPEGYSVSREKKERFSLILESASTNQTSMYLCASSLELASPNEQFFGPGTRLTVL.

The chain has TRBV29-1 and TRBJ2-1; TRBD2 agrees at 14 bases. The CDR3 spans 15 residues. In germline, CDR1 is SQVTM, CDR2 ANQGSEA. V lost 1 base and J lost 9; bases outside the gene matches: 5. The CDR3 protein is CSVEAGLAGEGEQFF. The CDR3 DNA sequence: TGCAGCGTTGAAGCGGGACTAGCGGGAGAGGGTGAGCAGTTCTTC.